These 26 T cell receptor beta chains originate from one sample sequenced in a study of vaccination effects on CD4 cells after COVID-19. Subsequent to 10 days of culture, CD4+ T cells were isolated. Either the BNT162b2 or mRNA-1273 vaccine was given to participants in two doses. These receptors' antigens are unknown. The method was immunoSEQ multiplex PCR; TCRdb's version includes in-frame clones alone and lacks a portion of them. The table records around 66,000 clones, 70% to 85% of them present only once. The sequences come from CD4+ T cells from PBMCs cultured without peptide, collected after COVID-19 vaccination. The receptors were gathered from a human donor who received a COVID-19 vaccine.

The genes are TRBV5-6 and TRBJ1-1; TRBD1 aligns across 10 bases. Germline CDR1 SGHDT, CDR2 YYEEEE. V gave up 4 bases and J gave up 5 bases; unmatched junction bases: 8. The CDR3 is 15 amino acids. The CDR3 reads CASSGSGTGETEAFF. DNA of the CDR3: TGTGCCAGCAGCGGGAGCGGGACAGGGGAAACTGAAGCTTTCTTT.

This clone was seen only a few times. The gene calls are TRBV30 and TRBJ1-1; TRBD1 is a possible D gene (5 bases). The CDR3 has 16 residues. Germline CDR1 is GTSNPN and CDR2 is SVGIG (reference sequence). The V end was cut by 0 bases, the J end by 3 bases, with 17 bases between. The CDR3, as DNA: TGTGCCTGGAGTGTATGGGGTCAGGGATCGGACACTGAAGCTTTCTTT. It yields the protein CAWSVWGQGSDTEAFF.

The chain couples TRBV7-8 to TRBJ1-5; TRBD1 matches 10 bases. V trimming: 5 bases; J trimming: 7 bases; junction bases outside the gene matches: 8. The CDR3 spans 15 residues. From germline, CDR1 is SGHVS and CDR2 FQNEAQ. The CDR3 DNA is TGTGCCAGCAGCCCTGGGACAGGGGCTTACCAGCCCCAGCATTTT. This codes for CASSPGTGAYQPQHF. Together with reference TRBV7-8 and TRBJ1-5, the CDR3 gives the full variable domain: GAGVSQSPRYKVAKRGQDVALRCDPISGHVSLFWYQQALGQGPEFLTYFQNEAQLDKSGLPSDRFFAERPEGSVSTLKIQRTQQEDSAVYLCASSPGTGAYQPQHFGDGTRLSIL.

The chain couples TRBV18 to TRBJ2-6; 10 bases fit TRBD1. The ends lost 4 bases at V and 0 bases at J; junction bases unmatched: 9. From germline, CDR1 is KGHSH and CDR2 LQKENI. The CDR3 loop spans 19 amino acids. CDR3 region: CASSRDRGRPSSGANVLTF. CDR3 DNA sequence: TGTGCCAGCTCACGAGACAGGGGGCGCCCCAGCTCTGGGGCCAACGTCCTGACTTTC. The variable domain in full, completed from reference TRBV18 and TRBJ2-6, reads NAGVMQNPRHLVRRRGQEARLRCSPMKGHSHVYWYRQLPEEGLKFMVYLQKENIIDESGMPKERFSAEFPKEGPSILRIQQVVRGDSAAYFCASSRDRGRPSSGANVLTFGAGSRLTVL.

The chain recombines TRBV11-2 with TRBJ2-3; possible D gene TRBD2, 5 bases. Germline V gene sequence: CDR1 SGHAT, CDR2 FQNNGV. The CDR3 spans 13 residues. Trimming shortened V by 7 bases and J by 3 bases, and 11 bases separated the two germline ends. The CDR3 DNA sequence: TGTGCCAGCACCCGGAGGTGGACAGATACGCAGTATTTT. Amino acid sequence: CASTRRWTDTQYF.

The chain uses TRBV4-1 and TRBJ1-3; D is unclear. In germline, CDR1 is MGHRA, CDR2 YSYEKL. The ends were cut back, 4 bases at V and 0 bases at J, with 13 bases in the middle. The CDR3 runs to 16 residues. CDR3 protein: CASSLRPGNSGNTIYF. CDR3 bases: TGCGCCAGCAGCCTGAGGCCCGGGAACTCTGGAAACACCATATATTTT.

This rearrangement joins TRBV2 to TRBJ2-5, with TRBD2 identical over 9 bases. CDR3 length: 14 amino acids. V dropped 4 bases and J dropped 7; count of bases not matched to a gene: 7. Germline lookup yields CDR1 SNHLY and CDR2 FYNNEI. The CDR3 bases are TGTGCCAGCAGTGGTAGCGGGGGTCGTGGGACCCAGTACTTC. Residues: CASSGSGGRGTQYF.

In this sample, this clone turned up once. The gene calls are TRBV12-5 and TRBJ1-6, with a possible D match to TRBD1 (6 bases). The CDR3 has 16 amino acids. Germline V gives CDR1 LGHNT, CDR2 FRNRAP. Trimming left V 7 bases short and J 3 bases short, with 16 bases between. CDR3 in DNA: TGTGCTAGTGTTTGGGAGGGGACAAACTATAATTCACCCCTCCACTTT. It specifies CASVWEGTNYNSPLHF.

The chain uses TRBV24-1 and TRBJ2-7; tentative D call: TRBD2 (5 bases). Trimming removed 7 bases at V and 4 bases at J, with 19 bases between. The CDR3 covers 15 residues. Germline lookup yields CDR1 KGHDR and CDR2 SFDVKD. The CDR3 here is CATSLANLLRYEQYV. The CDR3 nucleotides read TGTGCCACCAGCCTAGCCAACCTCTTAAGATACGAGCAGTACGTC.

The rearrangement joins TRBV12-5 to TRBJ2-1; 10 positions match TRBD1. There are 16 residues in the CDR3. Germline CDR1 LGHNT, CDR2 FRNRAP. V lost 1 base, J lost 1 base, and 1 base stayed unmatched. CDR3 DNA: TGTGCTAGTGGTTTGGGGACAGGGGGATCCTACAATGAGCAGTTCTTC. This encodes CASGLGTGGSYNEQFF.

The chain is built from TRBV14 and TRBJ2-1, with 7 bases aligning to TRBD2. V shed 3 bases, J shed 3 bases, and the junction held 5 bases outside the gene matches. The CDR3 totals 15 residues. Germline values: CDR1 SGHDN, CDR2 FVKESK. CDR3 sequence: CASSHRAGSYNEQFF. The DNA of the CDR3 is TGTGCCAGCAGCCACAGAGCGGGGAGCTACAATGAGCAGTTCTTC.

This rearrangement joins TRBV2 to TRBJ2-5; D could derive from TRBD1 or TRBD2 (5 bases each). The germline CDR1 and CDR2 sequences are SNHLY and FYNNEI. V lost 6 bases and J lost 4, with 12 bases in between. The CDR3 spans 13 residues. In DNA form, the CDR3 reads TGTGCCAGCAGGGGATCTGGGGGAGAGACCCAGTACTTC. This encodes CASRGSGGETQYF.

This clone occurred a few times. The gene calls are TRBV2 and TRBJ1-4, with D perhaps TRBD1 (6 bases). V lost 8 bases and J 8 bases, leaving 15 bases between the germline ends. This CDR3 spans 13 amino acids. Germline V gives CDR1 SNHLY, CDR2 FYNNEI. CDR3 in DNA: TGTGCCAGCGTGGGGGCAGGAGGCGAAAAACTGTTTTTT. Its translation: CASVGAGGEKLFF.

The chain uses TRBV11-2 and TRBJ2-1; no clear D. Trimming cost V 4 bases and J 10 bases, with 5 bases left between them. Germline-derived CDR1 and CDR2 are SGHAT and FQNNGV. The CDR3 runs to 10 residues. This CDR3 reads CASSSVEQFF. The DNA of the CDR3 is TGTGCCAGCAGCTCGGTCGAGCAGTTCTTC.

The chain recombines TRBV5-5 with TRBJ1-5; 9 bases line up with TRBD1. J gave up 4 bases and V 0 bases, and 2 bases lay outside the gene matches. In germline, CDR1 is SGHKS, CDR2 YYEKEE (reference sequence). The CDR3 spans 15 residues. In DNA, the CDR3 is TGTGCCAGCAGCTTGGACAGGGGGCGAAATCAGCCCCAGCATTTT. Translated: CASSLDRGRNQPQHF.

The CDR3 here is CASSRRGLEEETQYF. CDR3 DNA: TGTGCCAGCAGCCGCCGGGGGCTTGAGGAAGAGACCCAGTACTTC. This chain uses TRBV6-5 with TRBJ2-5, with D possibly being TRBD1 or TRBD2 (6 bases each). Trimming shortened V by 6 bases and J by 3 bases, and 17 bases separated the two germline ends. CDR1 and CDR2 from the germline V gene are MNHEY and SVGAGI. The CDR3 runs to 15 residues.

The chain has TRBV24-1 and TRBJ2-5; the match to TRBD1 covers 10 bases. CDR1 is KGHDR and CDR2 is SFDVKD in the germline V gene. This CDR3 has 15 residues. V dropped 2 bases and J dropped 5; count of bases not matched to a gene: 4. The CDR3 DNA reads as TGTGCCACCAGTGATTGGCCGGGACAGGGGGAGACCCAGTACTTC. Residues: CATSDWPGQGETQYF.

The rearrangement joins TRBV9 to TRBJ1-3, with D tentatively TRBD1 (6 bases). This CDR3 spans 15 amino acids. Germline V lookup: CDR1 SGDLS, CDR2 YYNGEE. V lost 0 bases and J 4 bases, leaving 11 bases between the germline ends. The CDR3 region has the DNA TGTGCCAGCAGCGTAGAAGGACAGCCAGGAAACACCATATATTTT. It is translated as CASSVEGQPGNTIYF.

V is TRBV28 and J is TRBJ2-3; the match to TRBD1 covers 10 bases. Germline trimming cut 6 bases from V and 7 bases from J; bases unmatched to any gene: 10. The CDR3 is made up of 15 amino acids. Germline V gene sequence: CDR1 MDHEN, CDR2 SYDVKM. The CDR3 bases are TGTGCCAGCAGGACTGATGGGACAGGGGCACATACGCAGTATTTT. Protein product: CASRTDGTGAHTQYF.

The V call is TRBV9, the J call TRBJ2-2; perhaps D is TRBD1 or TRBD2 (5 bases each). The CDR3 runs to 12 residues. V lost 5 bases to trimming and J lost 7 bases, with 9 bases between them. Germline assignment: CDR1 SGDLS and CDR2 YYNGEE. CDR3 region: CASRQEDGELFF. The DNA for the CDR3 is TGTGCCAGCAGACAGGAGGACGGGGAGCTGTTTTTT. Drawing the rest from reference TRBV9 and TRBJ2-2, the complete variable domain is DSGVTQTPKHLITATGQRVTLRCSPRSGDLSVYWYQQSLDQGLQFLIQYYNGEERAKGNILERFSAQQFPDLHSELNLSSLELGDSALYFCASRQEDGELFFGEGSRLTVL.

This clone was found a few times. The V and J genes are TRBV11-2 and TRBJ1-6; D is unresolved. Germline V gives CDR1 SGHAT, CDR2 FQNNGV. The CDR3 contains 15 residues. Trimming left V 1 base short and J 6 bases short, with 10 bases between. CDR3 loop: CASSLVGKRNSPLHF. The CDR3 nucleotides are TGTGCCAGCAGCTTAGTAGGGAAGCGTAATTCACCCCTCCACTTT.

The gene calls are TRBV19 and TRBJ2-2; 8 nucleotides agree with TRBD2. There are 15 residues in the CDR3. Germline V gene data show CDR1 as LNHDA and CDR2 as SQIVND (reference sequence). The V and J ends lost 6 bases and 3 bases, in that order; junction bases with no gene match: 6. The chain's CDR3 is CASSGLRGDTGELFF. The DNA for the CDR3 is TGTGCCAGTAGCGGGTTGCGGGGGGACACCGGGGAGCTGTTTTTT.

This clone was counted between two and nine times. V usage is TRBV28 and J usage is TRBJ2-1; the D is unclear. V was trimmed by 6 bases and J by 7 bases, leaving 10 bases between them. The V gene's germline CDR1 is MDHEN and CDR2 SYDVKM. The CDR3 covers 12 residues. CDR3 amino acids: CASSLSPNEQFF. In DNA, the CDR3 is TGTGCCAGCAGCCTAAGCCCAAATGAGCAGTTCTTC.

The genes are TRBV29-1 and TRBJ1-1, with 8 bases matching TRBD1. The J segment lost 5 bases and the V segment lost 7 bases, leaving 6 bases of the junction unmatched. The CDR3 consists of 12 residues. Germline CDR1 is SQVTM and CDR2 is ANQGSEA. CDR3 sequence (DNA): TGCAGCGGAGGACAGGGAGGGACTGAAGCTTTCTTT. It translates to CSGGQGGTEAFF. Full variable domain (rest looked up from reference TRBV29-1 and TRBJ1-1): SAVISQKPSRDICQRGTSLTIQCQVDSQVTMMFWYRQQPGQSLTLIATANQGSEATYESGFVIDKFPISRPNLTFSTLTVSNMSPEDSSIYLCSGGQGGTEAFFGQGTRLTVV.

This clone was seen a single time. V and J are TRBV25-1 and TRBJ1-3; D is unresolved. Germline V gene data show CDR1 as MGHDK and CDR2 as SYGVNS. CDR3 length: 14 residues. The ends were cut back, 8 bases at V and 0 bases at J, with 11 bases in the middle. CDR3 protein: CASGPTLSGNTIYF. For the CDR3, the DNA is TGTGCCAGCGGACCCACGCTCTCTGGAAACACCATATATTTT.

The chain employs TRBV4-3 and TRBJ2-1, with D unclear. The germline V and J ends were trimmed by 0 bases and 0 bases, with 9 bases remaining between them. Germline lookup yields CDR1 LGHNA and CDR2 YSLEER. This CDR3 contains 16 residues. DNA for the CDR3: TGCGCCAGCAGCCAAGAGGAAAGCAGCTCCTACAATGAGCAGTTCTTC. As protein: CASSQEESSSYNEQFF.